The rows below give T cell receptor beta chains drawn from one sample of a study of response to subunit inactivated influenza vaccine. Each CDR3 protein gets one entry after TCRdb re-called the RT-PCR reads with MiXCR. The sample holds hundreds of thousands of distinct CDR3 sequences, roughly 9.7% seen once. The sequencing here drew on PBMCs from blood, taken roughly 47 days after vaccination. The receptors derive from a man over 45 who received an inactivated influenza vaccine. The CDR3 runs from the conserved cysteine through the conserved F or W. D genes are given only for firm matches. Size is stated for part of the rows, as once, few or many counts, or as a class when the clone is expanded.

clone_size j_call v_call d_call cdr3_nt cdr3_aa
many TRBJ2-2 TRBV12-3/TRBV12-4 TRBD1 TGTGCCAGCAGCCCCAGGCGACAGGGGGCGTTCATCAGGGAGCTGTTTTTT CASSPRRQGAFIRELFF
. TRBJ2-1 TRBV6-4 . TGTGCCAGCAGCAGCCCCGATTCGGGGGCGCCTTTCTCCTACAATGAGCAGTTCTTC CASSSPDSGAPFSYNEQFF
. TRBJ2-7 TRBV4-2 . TGTGCCAGCAGCCAAGATGGGGGATCTAGCTACGAGCAGTACTTC CASSQDGGSSYEQYF
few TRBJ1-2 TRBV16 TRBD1 TGTGCCAGCAGCCAATCGGGGACAGCCTTCCACACCTTC CASSQSGTAFHTF
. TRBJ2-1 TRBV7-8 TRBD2 TGTGCCAGCAGCGCCCGACTAGCGGTACCCTACAATGAGCAGTTCTTC CASSARLAVPYNEQFF
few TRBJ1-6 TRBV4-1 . TGCGCCAGCAGCCAAGAGGGCACCTCCGGCGCCCCACCCCTCCACTTT CASSQEGTSGAPPLHF
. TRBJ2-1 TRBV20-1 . TGCAGTGCCCTACGGAGGCGGGTCGGAGATGAGCAGTTCTTC CSALRRRVGDEQFF
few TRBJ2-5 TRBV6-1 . TGTGCCAGCAGACCACAGTGGATCCAAGAGACCCAGTACTTC CASRPQWIQETQYF
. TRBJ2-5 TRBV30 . TGTGCCTGGACCTACCTCGGGGGAAACGGGGAGACCCAGTACTTC CAWTYLGGNGETQYF
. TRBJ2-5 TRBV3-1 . TGTGCCAGCAGCCAAGACCCTAGGACGAAGACCCAGTACTTC CASSQDPRTKTQYF
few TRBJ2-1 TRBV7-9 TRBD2 TGTGCCAGCAGCTTACTGCTAGCGGGAGACAATGAGCAGTTCTTC CASSLLLAGDNEQFF
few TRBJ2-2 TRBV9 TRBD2 TGTGCCAGCAGCCCGGGACTAGCGGGAGGGACTCACACCGGGGAGCTGTTTTTT CASSPGLAGGTHTGELFF
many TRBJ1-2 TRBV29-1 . TGCAGCGTTTCACTCCGTCCCGGCGGCTACACCTTC CSVSLRPGGYTF
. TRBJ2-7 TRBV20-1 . TGCAGTGCTAGAGGGACTAAGACTCAGTACTTC CSARGTKTQYF
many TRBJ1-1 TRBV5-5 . TGTGCCAGCAGCCTAGACTGGGGGAACACTGAAGCTTTCTTT CASSLDWGNTEAFF
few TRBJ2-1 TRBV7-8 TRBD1 TGTGCCAGCAGCTTACCCGGGACAGGGGGACTCAATGAGCAGTTCTTC CASSLPGTGGLNEQFF
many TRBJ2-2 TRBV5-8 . TGTGCCAGCAGCTACTATCCCACCGGGGAGCTGTTTTTT CASSYYPTGELFF
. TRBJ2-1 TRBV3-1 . TGTGCCAGCAGCCAAATGGATGAGCAGTTCTTC CASSQMDEQFF
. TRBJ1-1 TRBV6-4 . TGTGCCAGCAGTGCGGGACCGATGAACACTGAAGCTTTCTTT CASSAGPMNTEAFF
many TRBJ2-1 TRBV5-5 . TGTGCCAGCAGCTTGGATGCCGGGGGTGAGCAGTTCTTC CASSLDAGGEQFF
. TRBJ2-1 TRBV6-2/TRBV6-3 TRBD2 TGTGCCAGCAGGATTCGAGGGCTAGCGGGGGGCACCTATAGCTCCTACAATGAGCAGTTCTTC CASRIRGLAGGTYSSYNEQFF
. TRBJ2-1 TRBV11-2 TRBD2 TGTGCCAGCAGCTTAAAGGGGTCTAATCCGGGACTAGGAAACAATGAGCAGTTCTTC CASSLKGSNPGLGNNEQFF
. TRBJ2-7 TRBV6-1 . TGTGCCAGCAAGACAGGTACGAGGTACGAGCAGTACTTC CASKTGTRYEQYF
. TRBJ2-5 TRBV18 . TGTGCCAGCTCACCCCCAGGGTTTGGAGAGACCCAGTACTTC CASSPPGFGETQYF
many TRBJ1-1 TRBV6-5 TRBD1 TGTGCCAGCAGTTACTCGAGTTGGTGGACAGGGGAGAACACTGAAGCTTTCTTT CASSYSSWWTGENTEAFF
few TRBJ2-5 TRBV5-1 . TGCGCCAGCAGCTTGGCTATTGGGACCCGGGATGAGACCCAGTACTTC CASSLAIGTRDETQYF
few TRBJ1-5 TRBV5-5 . TGTGCCAGCAGCTTACAGGGACGAGGTCAGCCCCAGCATTTT CASSLQGRGQPQHF
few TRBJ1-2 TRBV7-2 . TGTGCCAGCAGCCCCTGGAACTATGGCTACACCTTC CASSPWNYGYTF
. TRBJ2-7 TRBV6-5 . TGTGCCAGCAGTAACCCCGGGCCCCGGCCAAGCTACGAGCAGTACTTC CASSNPGPRPSYEQYF
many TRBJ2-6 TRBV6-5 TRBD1 TGTGCCAGCAGTAACAGGGGCTTTTACTCTGGGGCCAACGTCCTGACTTTC CASSNRGFYSGANVLTF
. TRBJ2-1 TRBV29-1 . TGCAGCGTTGAGGGGGACTTCAGCGATGAGCAGTTCTTC CSVEGDFSDEQFF
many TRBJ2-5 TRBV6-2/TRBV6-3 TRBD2 TGTGCCAGCAGTTACGGGACTAGTGTTCGAGAGACCCAGTACTTC CASSYGTSVRETQYF
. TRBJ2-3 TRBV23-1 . TGCGCCAGCAGGGGAGACAGGCGCACAGATACGCAGTATTTT CASRGDRRTDTQYF
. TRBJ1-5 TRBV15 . TGTGCCACCAGCAGCTATGACCGATACAATCAGCCCCAGCATTTT CATSSYDRYNQPQHF
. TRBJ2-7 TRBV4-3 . TGCGCCAGCAGCCAAGAGCCCTTAACGCGGCAGTACTTC CASSQEPLTRQYF
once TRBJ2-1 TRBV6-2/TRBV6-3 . TGTGCCACCCACAAACTTAGAGTCGCCACCGTAGTTAATGAGCAGTTCTTC CATHKLRVATVVNEQFF
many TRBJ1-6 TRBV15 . TGTGCCACCAGCAGAGGGGACTATAATTCACCCCTCCACTTT CATSRGDYNSPLHF
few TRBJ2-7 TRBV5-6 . TGTGCCAGCAGCTGGCCAGGAGCCTACGAGCAGTACTTC CASSWPGAYEQYF
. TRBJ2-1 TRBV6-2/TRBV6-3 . TGTGCCAGCAGCCACAAATTACTGGAGCAGTTCTTC CASSHKLLEQFF